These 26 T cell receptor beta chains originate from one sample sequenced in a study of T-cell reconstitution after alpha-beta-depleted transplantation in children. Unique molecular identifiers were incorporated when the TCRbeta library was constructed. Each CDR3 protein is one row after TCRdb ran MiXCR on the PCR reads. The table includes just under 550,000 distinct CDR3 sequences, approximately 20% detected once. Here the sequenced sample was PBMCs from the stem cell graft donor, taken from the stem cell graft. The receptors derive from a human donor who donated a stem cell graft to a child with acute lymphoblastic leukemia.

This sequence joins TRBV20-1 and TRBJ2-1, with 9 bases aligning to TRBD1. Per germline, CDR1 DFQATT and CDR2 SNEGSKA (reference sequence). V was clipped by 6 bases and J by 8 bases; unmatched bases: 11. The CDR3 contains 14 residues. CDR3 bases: TGCAGTGCAGAAACCGGGACAGGGTCCCATGAGCAGTTCTTC. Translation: CSAETGTGSHEQFF.

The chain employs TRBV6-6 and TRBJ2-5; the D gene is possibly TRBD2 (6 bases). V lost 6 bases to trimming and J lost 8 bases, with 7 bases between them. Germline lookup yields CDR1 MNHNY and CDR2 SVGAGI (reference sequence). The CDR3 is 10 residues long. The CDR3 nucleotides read TGTGCCAGCAGGGGGACTACCCAGTACTTC. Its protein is CASRGTTQYF.

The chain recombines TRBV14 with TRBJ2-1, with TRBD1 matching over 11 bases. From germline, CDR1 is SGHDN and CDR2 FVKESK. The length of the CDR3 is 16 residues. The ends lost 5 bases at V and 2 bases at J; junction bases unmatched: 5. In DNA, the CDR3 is TGTGCCAGCAGCATCCCGGGACAGGGGGCCTACAATGAGCAGTTCTTC. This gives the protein CASSIPGQGAYNEQFF.

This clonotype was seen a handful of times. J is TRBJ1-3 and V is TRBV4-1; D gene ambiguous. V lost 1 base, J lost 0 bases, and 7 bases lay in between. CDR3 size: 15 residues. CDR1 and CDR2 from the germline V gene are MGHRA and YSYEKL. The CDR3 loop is CASSQVLSSGNTIYF. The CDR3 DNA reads TGCGCCAGCAGCCAAGTCCTGAGCTCTGGAAACACCATATATTTT.

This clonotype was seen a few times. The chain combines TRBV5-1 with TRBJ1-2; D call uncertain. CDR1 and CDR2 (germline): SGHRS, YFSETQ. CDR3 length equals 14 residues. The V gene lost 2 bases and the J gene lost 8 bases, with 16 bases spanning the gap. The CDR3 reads CASSFEGEVGGYTF. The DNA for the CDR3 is TGCGCCAGCAGCTTCGAAGGAGAGGTAGGCGGCTACACCTTC.

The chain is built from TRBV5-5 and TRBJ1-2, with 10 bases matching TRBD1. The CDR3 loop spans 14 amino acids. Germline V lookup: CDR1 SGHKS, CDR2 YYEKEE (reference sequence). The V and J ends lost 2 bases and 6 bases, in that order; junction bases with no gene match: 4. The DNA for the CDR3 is TGTGCCAGCAGCTTTGCCGGGACAGGGGATGGCTACACCTTC. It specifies CASSFAGTGDGYTF.

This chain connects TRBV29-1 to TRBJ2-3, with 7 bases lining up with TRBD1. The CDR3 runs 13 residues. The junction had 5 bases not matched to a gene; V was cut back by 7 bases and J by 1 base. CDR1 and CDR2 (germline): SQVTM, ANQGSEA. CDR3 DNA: TGCAGCGGACAGGGCGGAGGCACAGATACGCAGTATTTT. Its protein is CSGQGGGTDTQYF.

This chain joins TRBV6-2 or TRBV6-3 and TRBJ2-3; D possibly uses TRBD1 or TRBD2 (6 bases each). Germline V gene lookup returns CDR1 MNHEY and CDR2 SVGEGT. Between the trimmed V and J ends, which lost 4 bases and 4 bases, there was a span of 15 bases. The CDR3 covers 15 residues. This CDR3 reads CASSLGGAGPDTQYF. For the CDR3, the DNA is TGTGCCAGCAGTTTAGGGGGAGCGGGTCCAGATACGCAGTATTTT.

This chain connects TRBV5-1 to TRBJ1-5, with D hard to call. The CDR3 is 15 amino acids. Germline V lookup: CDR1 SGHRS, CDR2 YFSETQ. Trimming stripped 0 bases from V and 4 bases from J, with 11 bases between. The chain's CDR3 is CASSLDSPVNQPQHF. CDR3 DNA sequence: TGCGCCAGCAGCTTGGACAGCCCCGTTAATCAGCCCCAGCATTTT.

CDR3 in amino acids: CASHLGGSNQPQHF. Here the CDR3 DNA reads TGTGCCAGCCATCTCGGCGGCAGCAATCAGCCCCAGCATTTT. V is TRBV18 and J is TRBJ1-5; no firm D call. Germline V gene lookup returns CDR1 KGHSH and CDR2 LQKENI. Trimming removed 8 bases from V and 1 base from J, with 12 bases in between. The CDR3 spans 14 residues.

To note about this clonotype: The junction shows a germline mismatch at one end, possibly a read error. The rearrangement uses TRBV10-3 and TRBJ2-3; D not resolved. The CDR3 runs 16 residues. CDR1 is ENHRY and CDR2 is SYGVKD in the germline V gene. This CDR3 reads CAISEVDFIGTDTHYF. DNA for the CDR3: TGTGCCATCAGTGAAGTAGATTTCATTGGAACAGATACGCATTATTTT.

CDR3 bases: TGTGCCAGCAGTGGGCAGGAGGGCAATGAGCAGTTCTTC. Its translation is CASSGQEGNEQFF. The gene calls are TRBV6-1 and TRBJ2-1; D might be TRBD2 (6 bases). There are 13 residues in the CDR3. Germline lookup yields CDR1 MNHNS and CDR2 SASEGT. V was pared by 4 bases and J by 6 bases, with 10 bases between.

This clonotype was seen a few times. The CDR3 DNA is TGCGCCAGCAGCTTGGAACCCAGCACAGATACGCAGTATTTT. This gives the protein CASSLEPSTDTQYF. This chain links TRBV5-1 with TRBJ2-3; no definite D call. Germline V gene sequence: CDR1 SGHRS, CDR2 YFSETQ. V lost 0 bases, J lost 0 bases, and 5 bases lay in between. This CDR3 spans 14 amino acids.

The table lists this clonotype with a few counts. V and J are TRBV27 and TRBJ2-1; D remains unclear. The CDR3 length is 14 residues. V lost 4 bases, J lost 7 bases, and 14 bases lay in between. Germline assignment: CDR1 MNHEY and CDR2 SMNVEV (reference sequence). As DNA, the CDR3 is TGTGCCAGCAGTTCCAGGAATCCATGGAATGAGCAGTTCTTC. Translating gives CASSSRNPWNEQFF.

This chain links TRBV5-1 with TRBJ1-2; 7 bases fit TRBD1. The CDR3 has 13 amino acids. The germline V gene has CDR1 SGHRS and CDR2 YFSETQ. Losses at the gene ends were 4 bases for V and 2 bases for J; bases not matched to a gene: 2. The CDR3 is CASSPRGNYGYTF. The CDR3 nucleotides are TGCGCCAGCAGCCCCAGGGGGAACTATGGCTACACCTTC.

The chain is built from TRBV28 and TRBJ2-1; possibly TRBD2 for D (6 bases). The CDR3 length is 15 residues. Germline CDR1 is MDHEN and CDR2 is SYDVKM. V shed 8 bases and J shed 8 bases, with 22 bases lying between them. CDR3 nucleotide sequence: TGTGCCAGCCGCCGGGGGATCCTAACTGTGGATGAGCAGTTCTTC. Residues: CASRRGILTVDEQFF.

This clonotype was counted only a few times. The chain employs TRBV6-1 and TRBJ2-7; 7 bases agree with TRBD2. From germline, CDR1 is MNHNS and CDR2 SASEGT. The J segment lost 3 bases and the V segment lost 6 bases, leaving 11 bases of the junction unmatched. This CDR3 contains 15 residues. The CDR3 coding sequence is TGTGCCAGCAGGGATCCACTAGCGAGGGGCTACGAGCAGTACTTC. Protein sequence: CASRDPLARGYEQYF.

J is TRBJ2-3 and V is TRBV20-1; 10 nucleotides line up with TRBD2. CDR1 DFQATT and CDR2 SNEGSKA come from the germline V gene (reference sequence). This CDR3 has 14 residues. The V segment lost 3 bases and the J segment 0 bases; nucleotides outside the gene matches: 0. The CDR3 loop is CSARTSGSTDTQYF. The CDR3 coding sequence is TGCAGTGCTAGGACTAGCGGGAGCACAGATACGCAGTATTTT.

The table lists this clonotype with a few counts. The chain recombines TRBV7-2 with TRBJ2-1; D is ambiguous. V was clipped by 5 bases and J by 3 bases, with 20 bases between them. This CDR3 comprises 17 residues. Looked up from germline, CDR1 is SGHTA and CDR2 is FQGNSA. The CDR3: CASSPPFGALGYNEQFF. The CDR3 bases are TGTGCCAGCAGCCCCCCTTTTGGAGCGCTAGGCTACAATGAGCAGTTCTTC.

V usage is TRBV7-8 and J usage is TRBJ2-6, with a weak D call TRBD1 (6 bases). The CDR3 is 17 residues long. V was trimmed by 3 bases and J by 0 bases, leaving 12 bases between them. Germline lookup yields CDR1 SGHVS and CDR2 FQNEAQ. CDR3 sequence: CASSFGTPSSGANVLTF. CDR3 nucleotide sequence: TGTGCCAGCAGCTTCGGGACACCGAGCTCTGGGGCCAACGTCCTGACTTTC.

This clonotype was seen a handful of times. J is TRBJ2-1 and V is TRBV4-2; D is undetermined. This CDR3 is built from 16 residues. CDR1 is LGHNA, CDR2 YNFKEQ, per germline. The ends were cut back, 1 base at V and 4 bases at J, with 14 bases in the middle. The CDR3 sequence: CASSQVNINTYNEQFF. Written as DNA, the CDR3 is TGTGCCAGCAGCCAAGTGAACATTAACACATACAATGAGCAGTTCTTC.

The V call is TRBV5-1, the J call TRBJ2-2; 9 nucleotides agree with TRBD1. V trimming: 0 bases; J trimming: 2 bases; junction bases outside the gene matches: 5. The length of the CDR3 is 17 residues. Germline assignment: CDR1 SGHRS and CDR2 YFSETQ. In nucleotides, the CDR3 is TGCGCCAGCAGCTTGGGGACAGGGGACGTTAACACCGGGGAGCTGTTTTTT. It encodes CASSLGTGDVNTGELFF.

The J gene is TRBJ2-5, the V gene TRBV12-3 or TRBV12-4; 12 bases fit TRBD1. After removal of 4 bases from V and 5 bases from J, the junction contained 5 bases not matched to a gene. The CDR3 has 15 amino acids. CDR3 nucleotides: TGTGCCAGCAGTTCCTGGGACAGGGGGCCGGAGACCCAGTACTTC. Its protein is CASSSWDRGPETQYF.

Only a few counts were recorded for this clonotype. CDR3 amino acids: CATSEGNTGELFF. In DNA form, the CDR3 reads TGTGCCACCAGCGAAGGGAACACCGGGGAGCTGTTTTTT. The rearrangement joins TRBV15 to TRBJ2-2; no definite D call. The ends were cut back, 5 bases at V and 1 base at J, with 5 bases in the middle. The germline gives CDR1 LNHNV, CDR2 YYDKDF (reference sequence). The CDR3 totals 13 residues.

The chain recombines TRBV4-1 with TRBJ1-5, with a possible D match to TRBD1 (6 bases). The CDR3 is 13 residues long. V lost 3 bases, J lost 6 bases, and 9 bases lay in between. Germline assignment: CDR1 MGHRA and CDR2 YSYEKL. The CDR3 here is CASSHRGPQPQHF. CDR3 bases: TGCGCCAGCAGCCACCGGGGGCCTCAGCCCCAGCATTTT.

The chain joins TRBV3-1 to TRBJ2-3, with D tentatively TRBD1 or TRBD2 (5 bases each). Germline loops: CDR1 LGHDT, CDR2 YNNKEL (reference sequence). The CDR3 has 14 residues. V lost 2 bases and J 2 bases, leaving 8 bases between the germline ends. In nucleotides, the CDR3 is TGTGCCAGCAGCCAATCCGGGGCCACAGATACGCAGTATTTT. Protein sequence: CASSQSGATDTQYF.